These 17 T cell receptor beta chains were all obtained from the same sample, sequenced in a study of OX40 agonist ivuxolimab in advanced cancers. Sequencing used immunoSEQ multiplex PCR; TCRdb keeps in-frame clones, though not all of them. The data hold about 48,000 clones, with approximately 88% observed a single time. The specimen was CD4+ or CD8+ T cells sorted from blood, collected in a trial of the OX40 agonist ivuxolimab. These receptors all stem from an adult with an advanced solid tumor such as melanoma, head and neck, liver or kidney cancer.

The chain joins TRBV30 to TRBJ1-2; 10 bases align to TRBD1. The CDR3 runs 13 residues. V shed 4 bases and J 4 bases; nucleotides not matched to a gene: 3. The germline V gene encodes CDR1 GTSNPN and CDR2 SVGIG (reference sequence). The CDR3 region is CAWKRTGGYGYTF. The CDR3 DNA follows: TGTGCCTGGAAACGGACAGGGGGCTATGGCTACACCTTC. The full variable domain, completed using reference TRBV30 and TRBJ1-2, is SQTIHQWPATLVQPVGSPLSLECTVEGTSNPNLYWYRQAAGRGLQLLFYSVGIGQISSEVPQNLSASRPQDRQFILSSKKLLLSDSGFYLCAWKRTGGYGYTFGSGTRLTVV.

The CDR3 DNA reads TGTGCCAGCAGCTCGGGTGAGAGGTCCTACAATGAGCAGTTCTTC. Its protein is CASSSGERSYNEQFF. This rearrangement joins TRBV5-4 to TRBJ2-1; D unclear. This CDR3 has 15 amino acids. In germline, CDR1 is SGHNT, CDR2 YYREEE (reference sequence). Trimming removed 3 bases from V and 1 base from J, with 11 bases in between.

The chain uses TRBV18 and TRBJ1-1; TRBD1 matches at 9 bases. Germline V CDR1 and CDR2: KGHSH, LQKENI. The CDR3 totals 14 residues. V dropped 4 bases and J dropped 8; count of bases not matched to a gene: 8. The CDR3 bases are TGTGCCAGCTCACTCACGGGACAGGGTTTCGAAGCTTTCTTT. It specifies CASSLTGQGFEAFF.

This chain joins TRBV29-1 and TRBJ2-5; D is unresolved. The CDR3 sequence is 13 residues long. Trimming stripped 1 base from V and 4 bases from J, with 10 bases between. Germline-derived CDR1 and CDR2 are SQVTM and ANQGSEA. The CDR3 loop is CSVEADWRETQYF. CDR3 bases: TGCAGCGTTGAAGCCGACTGGCGAGAGACCCAGTACTTC. The whole variable domain, remainder taken from reference TRBV29-1 and TRBJ2-5, is SAVISQKPSRDICQRGTSLTIQCQVDSQVTMMFWYRQQPGQSLTLIATANQGSEATYESGFVIDKFPISRPNLTFSTLTVSNMSPEDSSIYLCSVEADWRETQYFGPGTRLLVL.

The chain employs TRBV10-3 and TRBJ2-1, with 7 bases that match TRBD2. Trimming cost V 6 bases and J 5 bases; bases outside gene matches: 7. The CDR3 extends over 14 amino acids. The V gene's germline CDR1 is ENHRY and CDR2 SYGVKD. CDR3 region: CAIRGTAGDNEQFF. The CDR3 nucleotides read TGTGCCATCAGGGGGACTGCGGGAGACAATGAGCAGTTCTTC.

This clone was observed a handful of times. As DNA, the CDR3 is TGTGCCAGCAGCTACGAGCAGTACGTC. This encodes CASSYEQYV. This chain connects TRBV11-3 to TRBJ2-7; D is ambiguous. The CDR3 is made up of 9 amino acids. Germline-derived CDR1 and CDR2 are SGHNT and YENEEA. Deletions cut 4 bases from V and 5 bases from J, with 0 bases between.

The gene calls are TRBV7-9 and TRBJ1-3; 9 positions match TRBD1. CDR3 length: 13 amino acids. CDR1 is SEHNR and CDR2 is FQNEAQ in the germline V gene (reference sequence). The J segment lost 9 bases and the V segment lost 5 bases, leaving 5 bases of the junction unmatched. Here the CDR3 reads CASSPQGAGTIYF. The CDR3 nucleotides are TGTGCCAGCAGCCCACAGGGGGCCGGCACCATATATTTT.

This clone was seen once. This chain links TRBV19 with TRBJ2-4; possibly TRBD2 for D (6 bases). The CDR3 runs to 16 residues. V shed 6 bases and J shed 1 base, with 16 bases lying between them. The germline CDR1 and CDR2 sequences are LNHDA and SQIVND (reference sequence). CDR3 region: CASRDMGGSAKNIQYF. The DNA for the CDR3 is TGTGCCAGTAGGGACATGGGGGGATCGGCCAAAAACATTCAGTACTTC.

The chain carries TRBV28 and TRBJ1-3, with D uncertain. The CDR3 covers 15 residues. Germline loops: CDR1 MDHEN, CDR2 SYDVKM. The V and J ends lost 5 bases and 2 bases respectively, with 13 bases between them. CDR3 sequence reads: CASSTLRFPGNTIYF. DNA for the CDR3: TGTGCCAGCAGTACCCTCAGGTTCCCTGGAAACACCATATATTTT.

The rearrangement uses TRBV6-4 and TRBJ2-6; 8 positions agree with TRBD1. V was clipped by 7 bases and J by 7 bases; unmatched bases: 12. CDR3 size: 16 residues. CDR1 and CDR2 from the germline V gene are MRHNA and SNTAGT. The CDR3: CASTGTGIVGANVLTF. DNA of the CDR3: TGTGCCAGCACCGGGACAGGAATTGTAGGAGCCAACGTCCTGACTTTC.

This chain joins TRBV9 and TRBJ2-2, with 10 bases identical to TRBD2. V was clipped by 4 bases and J by 1 base; unmatched bases: 4. Germline CDR1 is SGDLS and CDR2 is YYNGEE. The CDR3 is made up of 16 amino acids. The CDR3 reads CASSPPSGGNTGELFF. In DNA, the CDR3 is TGTGCCAGCAGCCCCCCTAGCGGGGGGAACACCGGGGAGCTGTTTTTT.

The chain couples TRBV19 to TRBJ2-7, with D possibly TRBD2 on 6 matching bases. Trimming pared 5 bases from V and 7 bases from J, leaving 15 bases between. The CDR3 consists of 13 residues. Germline CDR1 LNHDA, CDR2 SQIVND (reference sequence). The CDR3 DNA reads as TGTGCCAGTAGTTTCGGGGGAGGACGGGAGCAGTACTTC. It translates to CASSFGGGREQYF.

This clone has a single count. One end of the junction varies from germline; a read error may be responsible. The rearrangement uses TRBV28 and TRBJ1-2; a weak D match, TRBD1 (5 bases). The CDR3 has 14 amino acids. The germline gives CDR1 MDHEN, CDR2 SYDVKM. The CDR3 is CASSWSQGDYGHTF. The CDR3 region has the DNA TGTGCCAGCAGTTGGAGTCAGGGTGACTATGGCCACACCTTC.

This clone was detected a few times. The V and J genes are TRBV9 and TRBJ1-2, with 12 bases matching TRBD1. The CDR3 is 17 residues long. V was pared by 3 bases and J by 5 bases, with 11 bases of the junction left unmatched. Germline CDR1 and CDR2: SGDLS and YYNGEE. The CDR3 bases are TGTGCCAGCAGCGAGGGGGACAGGGGGCTCGATCTGTATGGCTACACCTTC. Its translation: CASSEGDRGLDLYGYTF.

J is TRBJ2-3 and V is TRBV7-9; D remains unclear. With 5 bases removed from V and 2 bases from J, the gap between germline ends came to 8 bases. The length of the CDR3 is 13 residues. Germline CDR1 and CDR2: SEHNR and FQNEAQ (reference sequence). CDR3 nucleotide sequence: TGTGCCAGCAGCACCCTCTTCACAGATACGCAGTATTTT. This codes for CASSTLFTDTQYF.

This clone appeared once. The gene calls are TRBV27 and TRBJ2-4, with 10 bases matching TRBD2. Germline V gene sequence: CDR1 MNHEY, CDR2 SMNVEV (reference sequence). This CDR3 has 16 amino acids. V gave up 10 bases and J gave up 5 bases; unmatched junction bases: 14. Here the CDR3 reads CATAGVLAGRQNIQYF. The CDR3 nucleotides read TGTGCCACCGCGGGCGTACTAGCGGGGCGGCAAAACATTCAGTACTTC.

The genes are TRBV2 and TRBJ1-1, with D possibly being TRBD1 (6 bases). V gave up 4 bases and J gave up 10 bases, with 16 bases separating them. This CDR3 has 13 residues. The V gene's germline CDR1 is SNHLY and CDR2 FYNNEI. CDR3 coding DNA: TGTGCCAGCAGTGGGGACATCTTAAAGGTAGCTTTCTTT. Translated: CASSGDILKVAFF.